Sequencing of this TCR beta chain was carried out in a study of blood T cell repertoires in COVID-19 (dated by TCRdb to 2018 to 2020). Concerning the study at large: The collaborator samples originated in the United States, Italy and Spain and spanned the acute and convalescent phases of COVID-19. A de-identified subject ID, COVID-19 status, age in years and sex were almost always included in the sample metadata. The prospective study material was composed of cDNA or gDNA derived from T cells, B-cell-depleted T cells, or PBMCs. Where available, HLA class I and class II types were taken from metadata supplied by the sample provider and were not determined by assay-based typing. The dataset comprised deeply sampled blood TCRbeta repertoires from subjects exposed to, actively infected with, or recovered from COVID-19. A freely available public database, intended as a resource for researchers studying the immune response to SARS-CoV-2, is where the repertoires were released. Samples came from the ongoing ImmuneRACE study (first 160 participants) plus 1,254 subjects from 6 global collaborators.

From cysteine to phenylalanine, the CDR3 is 11 amino acids long. Just CDR3 DNA is preserved here, 33 bases in frame from base 1. Trimming removed 4 bases from V and 10 bases from J, leaving 10 bases between the germline ends. CDR1 and CDR2 (SNHLY, FYNNEI) derive from the germline V gene. The paper's findings and limits, for the study overall: The quantity of clinical and demographic metadata differed by source and by participant and was supplied without curation.

Participants in the prospective study were enrolled through a virtual design, were aged roughly 18 to 100 years, and lived in about 25 United States geographic areas. To assign participants to cohorts, the prospective study relied on clinical history that participants themselves reported in a screening survey and a study questionnaire. Recovered participants in ImmuneRACE Cohort 3 were defined by two consecutive negative NP/OP PCR tests, clearance by a healthcare professional, or resolution of symptoms. In the prospective study, whole blood, serum and a nasopharyngeal or oropharyngeal swab were collected from each participant by mobile phlebotomists. Additional blood draws and questionnaires over a roughly two-month period could optionally be provided by prospective study participants. Before DNA extraction, blood samples from the prospective study were shipped at room temperature or frozen. As to this clone: Its target antigen remains unknown. No per-base quality is available; no much larger clone lies one base away.

The immunoSEQ Assay, a bias-controlled multiplex PCR, was used to amplify TCRbeta CDR3 regions from genomic DNA. The study's processing was this. The number of nucleated cells in each sample was estimated by amplification of reference gene primers within the assay. To quantify the absolute abundance of each unique TCRbeta CDR3 rearrangement, sequence reads were collapsed and filtered. For each sample, productive Simpson clonality was calculated by taking the square root of Simpson's diversity index across productive rearrangements. The immuneACCESS repertoire file appears here via TCRdb, limited to in-frame rearrangements. These files lack a portion of the clones; in checked studies, under half of the deficit traces to unresolved V genes, and the cause of the others is not known. The V and J calls and clone size are taken from that table; D and trimming were inferred from the DNA. Here the sample has more than 300,000 clones; 65% to 90% occur a single time. The ten largest clones add up to about 10% of the sample.

Recombination connected TRBV2 to TRBJ1-1, with the D gene not clear enough to name. Input material: PBMCs or T cells enriched from blood (not recorded which). This TCR came from a woman under 30 who had recovered from COVID-19. The CDR3 loop reads CASSAERGAFF. The DNA is TGTGCCAGCAGTGCGGAGCGGGGAGCTTTCTTT. With the rest looked up from the reference TRBV2 and TRBJ1-1 genes rather than sequenced, the full variable domain is EPEVTQTPSHQVTQMGQEVILRCVPISNHLYFYWYRQILGQKVEFLVSFYNNEISEKSEIFDDQFSVERPDGSNFTLKIRSTKLEDSAMYFCASSAERGAFFGQGTRLTVV.